The 23 T cell receptor beta chains below were found in one sample sequenced in a study of T-cell reconstitution after alpha-beta-depleted transplantation in children. Unique molecular identifiers were incorporated when the TCRbeta library was constructed. TCRdb analysed the PCR reads with MiXCR anew, one entry per CDR3 protein. The sample has approximately 430,000 distinct CDR3 sequences; roughly 16% are singletons. The sequenced sample was PBMCs, mostly from graft donor cells, obtained 360 days after TCRalphabeta/CD19-depleted stem cell transplant. Receptors originate from a boy less than two years old who had a stem cell transplant for Wiskott-Aldrich syndrome, so the T cells may come from the graft donor.

The chain joins TRBV5-1 to TRBJ2-2; perhaps D is TRBD1 or TRBD2 (5 bases each). Per the germline V gene, CDR1 is SGHRS and CDR2 is YFSETQ. The length of the CDR3 is 16 residues. Trimming shortened V by 4 bases and J by 3 bases, and 16 bases separated the two germline ends. The CDR3 region has the DNA TGCGCCAGCAGCCCCCGGCAGGGAGAGGACACCGGGGAGCTGTTTTTT. Protein: CASSPRQGEDTGELFF.

V usage is TRBV4-1 and J usage is TRBJ2-6; D is unclear. Germline V gives CDR1 MGHRA, CDR2 YSYEKL. The CDR3 loop spans 17 amino acids. With 0 bases removed from V and 0 bases from J, the gap between germline ends came to 9 bases. Here the CDR3 reads CASSQEGTPSGANVLTF. In DNA form, the CDR3 reads TGCGCCAGCAGCCAAGAAGGTACACCCTCTGGGGCCAACGTCCTGACTTTC.

This clonotype was seen a handful of times. The genes are TRBV20-1 and TRBJ2-7, with 8 bases identical to TRBD2. Germline CDR1 reads DFQATT; CDR2 reads SNEGSKA (reference sequence). The CDR3 contains 15 residues. J was trimmed by 3 bases and V by 0 bases; bases with no gene match: 7. The CDR3: CSARERKRGLYEQYF. Here the CDR3 DNA reads TGCAGTGCTAGAGAGCGAAAGCGGGGGCTCTACGAGCAGTACTTC.

This clonotype was detected a few times. J is TRBJ2-7 and V is TRBV7-2; D may be TRBD2 (5 bases). Germline V CDR1 and CDR2: SGHTA, FQGNSA. The CDR3 is 14 residues long. V lost 5 bases and J 3 bases, leaving 14 bases between the germline ends. Written as DNA, the CDR3 is TGTGCCAGCAGCCCGAGGGAACCCCGCTACGAGCAGTACTTC. It specifies CASSPREPRYEQYF.

The CDR3 DNA is TGTGCCAGCAGCTCCGGGACAGGGGGCATGGGGACCCAGTACTTC. It translates to CASSSGTGGMGTQYF. V usage is TRBV11-3 and J usage is TRBJ2-5; 12 bases match TRBD1. CDR1 and CDR2 from the germline V gene are SGHNT and YENEEA. The CDR3 is 15 residues long. J was trimmed by 7 bases and V by 4 bases; bases with no gene match: 7. Using reference TRBV11-3 and TRBJ2-5 for the parts outside the CDR3, the full variable domain is EAGVVQSPRYKIIEKKQPVAFWCNPISGHNTLYWYLQNLGQGPELLIRYENEEAVDDSQLPKDRFSAERLKGVDSTLKIQPAELGDSAVYLCASSSGTGGMGTQYFGPGTRLLVL.

This clonotype came up a few times. This rearrangement joins TRBV11-3 to TRBJ2-1; 8 bases fit TRBD2. Losses at the gene ends were 3 bases for V and 5 bases for J; bases not matched to a gene: 6. From germline, CDR1 is SGHNT and CDR2 YENEEA. This CDR3 comprises 15 residues. In DNA, the CDR3 is TGTGCCAGCAGCTTTAGGGGACTAGGGGACAATGAGCAGTTCTTC. It codes for CASSFRGLGDNEQFF. Combining the CDR3 with reference TRBV11-3 and TRBJ2-1 gives the whole variable domain EAGVVQSPRYKIIEKKQPVAFWCNPISGHNTLYWYLQNLGQGPELLIRYENEEAVDDSQLPKDRFSAERLKGVDSTLKIQPAELGDSAVYLCASSFRGLGDNEQFFGPGTRLTVL.

This clonotype was seen only a few times. This chain connects TRBV7-2 to TRBJ2-3, with D tentatively TRBD1 (5 bases). V shed 6 bases and J shed 6 bases, with 16 bases lying between them. The CDR3 runs to 14 residues. CDR1 is SGHTA and CDR2 is FQGNSA in the germline V gene. CDR3: CASRPDWNRDTQYF. The CDR3 DNA reads as TGTGCCAGCAGGCCTGATTGGAACAGGGATACGCAGTATTTT.

This clonotype showed up just a few times. This chain links TRBV5-1 with TRBJ2-3; the D gene is possibly TRBD1 (5 bases). This CDR3 has 15 amino acids. Germline assignment: CDR1 SGHRS and CDR2 YFSETQ. V shed 0 bases and J shed 4 bases, with 12 bases lying between them. The CDR3 DNA reads TGCGCCAGCAGCTTGGAAACACCCAGGGCAGATACGCAGTATTTT. Translating gives CASSLETPRADTQYF.

The V gene is TRBV5-1, the J gene TRBJ2-1, with 8 nucleotides matching TRBD1. CDR1 is SGHRS and CDR2 is YFSETQ in the germline V gene. The CDR3 covers 18 residues. Trimming removed 4 bases from V and 4 bases from J; junction bases left unmatched: 16. The CDR3, as DNA: TGCGCCAGCAGCCAGGATCCTCGGTTGGACAGGGTATACAATGAGCAGTTCTTC. It encodes CASSQDPRLDRVYNEQFF. The full variable domain, with the rest looked up from reference TRBV5-1 and TRBJ2-1, is KAGVTQTPRYLIKTRGQQVTLSCSPISGHRSVSWYQQTPGQGLQFLFEYFSETQRNKGNFPGRFSGRQFSNSRSEMNVSTLELGDSALYLCASSQDPRLDRVYNEQFFGPGTRLTVL.

This clonotype has more than one count but fewer than ten. The V and J genes are TRBV29-1 and TRBJ2-5; D is unclear. CDR3 length: 14 residues. Germline CDR1 SQVTM, CDR2 ANQGSEA. V gave up 1 base and J gave up 1 base, with 10 bases separating them. The CDR3: CSVEVYGSQETQYF. The DNA of the CDR3 is TGCAGCGTTGAAGTGTACGGCAGCCAAGAGACCCAGTACTTC.

This clonotype was picked up a small number of times. The V gene is TRBV20-1, the J gene TRBJ2-7; 8 nucleotides line up with TRBD2. The V gene end was trimmed by 5 bases and the J gene end by 3 bases; junction bases not matched to a gene: 6. The CDR3 loop spans 13 amino acids. Germline CDR1 is DFQATT and CDR2 is SNEGSKA (reference sequence). Here the CDR3 DNA reads TGCAGTGCTTTTACGGGGGGGCTCTACGAGCAGTACTTC. Protein sequence: CSAFTGGLYEQYF.

This clonotype showed up just a few times. The rearrangement links TRBV12-3 or TRBV12-4 to TRBJ2-3; 10 bases match TRBD1. The V segment lost 7 bases and the J segment 2 bases; nucleotides outside the gene matches: 6. The CDR3 totals 15 residues. The CDR3 spells CASTKDRGFTDTQYF. The CDR3 DNA follows: TGTGCCAGCACCAAGGACAGGGGGTTCACAGATACGCAGTATTTT.

This clonotype was seen a few times. The chain joins TRBV12-3 or TRBV12-4 to TRBJ1-6, with unresolved D. The length of the CDR3 is 15 residues. Deletions cut 5 bases from V and 4 bases from J, with 12 bases between. DNA of the CDR3: TGTGCCAGCAGTCCTCCCGCGGGGTATAATTCACCCCTCCACTTT. Translating gives CASSPPAGYNSPLHF.

The V call is TRBV12-3 or TRBV12-4, the J call TRBJ2-3; D gene uncertain. The CDR3 length is 15 residues. V was clipped by 2 bases and J by 4 bases, with 13 bases between them. The DNA of the CDR3 is TGTGCCAGCAGTTTATACCCAAATCGGCCAGATACGCAGTATTTT. This gives the protein CASSLYPNRPDTQYF.

This clonotype was counted a few times. The gene calls are TRBV24-1 and TRBJ1-1; the D gene is possibly TRBD1 (5 bases). CDR1 is KGHDR, CDR2 SFDVKD, per germline. With 7 bases removed from V and 3 bases from J, the gap between germline ends came to 11 bases. CDR3 length: 13 amino acids. The CDR3 DNA sequence: TGTGCCACCAGCCGAGACAGCCACACTGAAGCTTTCTTT. This translates into CATSRDSHTEAFF.

The V call is TRBV5-1, the J call TRBJ2-1; the match to TRBD2 covers 13 bases. CDR3 length equals 20 residues. Germline trimming cut 3 bases from V and 1 base from J; bases unmatched to any gene: 13. CDR1 SGHRS and CDR2 YFSETQ come from the germline V gene. CDR3 nucleotides: TGCGCCAGCAGCTACCCCATACTAGCGGGAGGGCCGGAGTCCTACAATGAGCAGTTCTTC. Translation: CASSYPILAGGPESYNEQFF.

In its sample, this clonotype was seen many times. The gene calls are TRBV7-2 and TRBJ2-3; 8 bases match TRBD2. Germline V lookup: CDR1 SGHTA, CDR2 FQGNSA. The CDR3 spans 16 residues. V trimming: 2 bases; J trimming: 0 bases; junction bases outside the gene matches: 4. In nucleotides, the CDR3 is TGTGCCAGCAGCTTACTGCGGGGGGCCAGCACAGATACGCAGTATTTT. It specifies CASSLLRGASTDTQYF.

This clonotype was seen many times. The V call is TRBV11-2, the J call TRBJ2-3, with D possibly TRBD2 on 7 matching bases. Germline loops: CDR1 SGHAT, CDR2 FQNNGV. V lost 5 bases to trimming and J lost 5 bases, with 23 bases between them. The CDR3 covers 17 residues. CDR3 nucleotides: TGTGCCAGCAGCCCCCAGTTCGGGGGGCGGGAGAAAGATACGCAGTATTTT. This codes for CASSPQFGGREKDTQYF.

In DNA form, the CDR3 reads TGTGCCAGCAGTGGGACAACGAACACTGAAGCTTTCTTT. Protein product: CASSGTTNTEAFF. The genes are TRBV6-1 and TRBJ1-1; D is possibly TRBD1 (5 bases). V shed 4 bases and J shed 1 base, with 7 bases lying between them. The CDR3 is 13 amino acids. The germline CDR1 and CDR2 sequences are MNHNS and SASEGT.

This chain links TRBV7-2 with TRBJ2-1; 7 bases fit TRBD1. This CDR3 is 15 amino acids long. V lost 4 bases to trimming and J lost 6 bases; unmatched junction nucleotides: 9. Germline CDR1 is SGHTA and CDR2 is FQGNSA. In nucleotides, the CDR3 is TGTGCCAGCAGCTCCAGACAGGGATATGCCAATGAGCAGTTCTTC. Protein sequence: CASSSRQGYANEQFF. The entire variable domain, with the rest obtained from reference TRBV7-2 and TRBJ2-1, is as follows: GAGVSQSPSNKVTEKGKDVELRCDPISGHTALYWYRQSLGQGLEFLIYFQGNSAPDKSGLPSDRFSAERTGGSVSTLTIQRTQQEDSAVYLCASSSRQGYANEQFFGPGTRLTVL.

The chain links TRBV18 to TRBJ2-1; weak D call: TRBD2 (6 bases). Trimming took off 4 bases at V and 0 bases at J, with 16 bases between the two ends. This CDR3 has 17 amino acids. Germline CDR1 and CDR2: KGHSH and LQKENI. CDR3 sequence: CASSLRIGGFSYNEQFF. The DNA of the CDR3 is TGTGCCAGCTCACTTCGAATCGGGGGATTCTCCTACAATGAGCAGTTCTTC.

The chain is built from TRBV29-1 and TRBJ2-5, with 8 bases that match TRBD2. Unmatched junction bases numbered 8, after V lost 2 bases and J lost 0 bases. The V gene's germline CDR1 is SQVTM and CDR2 ANQGSEA. The CDR3 contains 16 residues. The DNA for the CDR3 is TGCAGCGTTGAACGGGGGGGCAGGGCGGACCAAGAGACCCAGTACTTC. Translation gives CSVERGGRADQETQYF.

The V and J genes are TRBV2 and TRBJ2-1; 7 nucleotides match TRBD2. CDR1 is SNHLY, CDR2 FYNNEI, per germline. The ends lost 8 bases at V and 5 bases at J; junction bases unmatched: 3. The CDR3 loop spans 12 amino acids. This CDR3 is CASWGGHNEQFF. CDR3 DNA sequence: TGTGCCAGCTGGGGAGGGCACAATGAGCAGTTCTTC.